The sequence of this T cell receptor (beta chain) was determined in a study of spatial heterogeneity in lung cancer. Time point noted: sample taken at primary tumor resection. This clonotype turned up a few times. In germline, CDR1 is MNHNY, CDR2 SVGAGI (reference sequence). The trim removed 7 bases at V and 0 bases at J, leaving 9 bases unmatched. This CDR3 spans 16 amino acids. Via MiXCR, TCRdb re-called the 5' RACE reads, giving one row per CDR3 protein. The profile covers more than 60,000 distinct CDR3 sequences, with about 7.8% appearing a single time and roughly 7% taken by the ten largest. The clonotype originates from a male donor with early-stage non-small cell lung cancer. This chain connects TRBV6-6 to TRBJ1-1; 9 nucleotides match TRBD1. The material was PBMCs, obtained at surgery. The CDR3 is CASIQTTGGLNTEAFF. As DNA, the CDR3 is TGTGCCAGCATCCAAACAACAGGGGGCCTGAACACTGAAGCTTTCTTT.